This paragraph covers one TCR beta chain sequence. The protocol was immunoSEQ multiplex PCR, while the TCRdb copy is restricted to in-frame clones and leaves out a portion. The sample includes more than 3,500 clones, around 71% seen only once; the top ten take roughly 8%. These data originate in a study of T cell repertoires in ileal Crohn's disease. Across the study: The M6 sample came from neoterminal ileum during colonoscopy after surgery.

The CDR3 length is 15 residues. With 8 bases removed from V and 2 bases from J, the gap between germline ends came to 15 bases. The germline V gene encodes CDR1 SNHLY and CDR2 FYNNEI. Noted time point: neoterminal ileum biopsy at postoperative endoscopy, about 6 months after surgery. The receptor was isolated from an adult with Crohn's disease. Source material: ileal tissue. The V and J genes are TRBV2 and TRBJ2-2; D gene uncertain. The CDR3 loop reads CASRSLTDNTGELFF. DNA for the CDR3: TGTGCCAGCCGCAGTTTAACAGATAACACCGGGGAGCTGTTTTTT.